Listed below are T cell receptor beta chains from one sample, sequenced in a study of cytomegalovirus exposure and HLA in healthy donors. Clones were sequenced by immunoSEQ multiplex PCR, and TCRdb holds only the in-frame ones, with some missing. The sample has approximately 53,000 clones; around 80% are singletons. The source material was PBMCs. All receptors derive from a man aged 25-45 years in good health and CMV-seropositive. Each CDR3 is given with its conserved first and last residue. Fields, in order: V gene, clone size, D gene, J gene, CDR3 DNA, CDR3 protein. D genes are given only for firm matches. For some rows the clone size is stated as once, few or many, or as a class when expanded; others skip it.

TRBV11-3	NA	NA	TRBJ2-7	TGTGCCAGCAGCTTACGAGGATCCTACGAGCAGTACTTC	CASSLRGSYEQYF
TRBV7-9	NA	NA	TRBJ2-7	TGTGCCAGCAGCCGGGACAACACCTACGAGCAGTACTTC	CASSRDNTYEQYF
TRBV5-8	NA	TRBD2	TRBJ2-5	TGTGCCAGCAGCTTGGGACTAGCCTTACAAGAGACCCAGTACTTC	CASSLGLALQETQYF
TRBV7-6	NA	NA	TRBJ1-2	TGTGCCAGCAGCCCCCGGGTGGGGGGGATCTATGGCTACACCTTC	CASSPRVGGIYGYTF
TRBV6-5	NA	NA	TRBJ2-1	TGTGCCAGCAGTTACCATAGGAGCAATGAGCAGTTCTTC	CASSYHRSNEQFF
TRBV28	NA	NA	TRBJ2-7	TGTGCCAGCAGCCCTCCGGGAGTCAGGGAAGGCGAGCAGTACTTC	CASSPPGVREGEQYF
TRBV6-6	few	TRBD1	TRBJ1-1	TGTGCCAGCAGCCAAGGGGGCCTGAACACTGAAGCTTTCTTT	CASSQGGLNTEAFF
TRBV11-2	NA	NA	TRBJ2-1	TGTGCCAGCAGCTTAGCCGGGACAATCAATGAGCAGTTCTTC	CASSLAGTINEQFF
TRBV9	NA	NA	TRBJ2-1	TGTGCCAGCAGCGTAACAGGACACAATGAGCAGTTCTTC	CASSVTGHNEQFF
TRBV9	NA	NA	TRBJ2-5	TGTGCCAGCAGCGTCCTTTCGGTGTCGGTGCTAGGAGAGACCCAGTACTTC	CASSVLSVSVLGETQYF
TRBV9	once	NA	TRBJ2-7	TGTGCCAGCAGCGTTTCCTCAGGACAGACCTACGAGCAGTACTTC	CASSVSSGQTYEQYF
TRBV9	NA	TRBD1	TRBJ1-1	TGTGCCAGCAGCGTAGACAGGGGGCACGGCACTGAAGCTTTCTTT	CASSVDRGHGTEAFF
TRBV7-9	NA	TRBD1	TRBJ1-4	TGTGCCAGCAGCTTTGCCGGACAGGGTGGGGAAAAACTGTTTTTT	CASSFAGQGGEKLFF
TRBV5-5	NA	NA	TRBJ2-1	TGTGCCAGCAGCTTAGCACTATCCTTTTACAATGAGCAGTTCTTC	CASSLALSFYNEQFF
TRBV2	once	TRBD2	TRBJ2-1	TGTGCCAGCAGTGAAATGGGACTAGAGTACAATGAGCAGTTCTTC	CASSEMGLEYNEQFF
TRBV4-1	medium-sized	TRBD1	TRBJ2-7	TGCGCCAGCAGCCAAGTTGGGACAGGGGAACCCGAGCAGTACTTC	CASSQVGTGEPEQYF
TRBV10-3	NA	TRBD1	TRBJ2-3	TGTGCCATCAGTGACGGACAGGCGCTACGGGATACGCAGTATTTT	CAISDGQALRDTQYF
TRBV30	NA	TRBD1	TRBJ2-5	TGTGCCTGGAGCCCCGAGGGGGCGCTGCAAGAGACCCAGTACTTC	CAWSPEGALQETQYF
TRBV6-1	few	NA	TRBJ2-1	TGTGCCAGCAGTGGCAGGGTGGGTAATGAGCAGTTCTTC	CASSGRVGNEQFF
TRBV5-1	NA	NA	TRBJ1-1	TGCGCCAGCAGCTTAACAAGGAACACTGAAGCTTTCTTT	CASSLTRNTEAFF
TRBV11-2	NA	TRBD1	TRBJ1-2	TGTGCCAGCAGCGGCGGACAGGGACCCACCTTC	CASSGGQGPTF
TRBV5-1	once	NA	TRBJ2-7	TGCGCCAGCGGTGGGCAGACCTACGAGCAGTACTTC	CASGGQTYEQYF
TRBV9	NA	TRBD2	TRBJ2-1	TGTGCCAGCAGCTCTAGCGGGGACTCCTACAATGAGCAGTTCTTC	CASSSSGDSYNEQFF
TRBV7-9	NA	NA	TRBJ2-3	TGTGCCAGCAGCCCCCATAGGGGGGGCGGGACAGATACGCAGTATTTT	CASSPHRGGGTDTQYF
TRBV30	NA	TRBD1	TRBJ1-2	TGTGCCTGTGTACAGGGGGCGTACTACACCTTC	CACVQGAYYTF
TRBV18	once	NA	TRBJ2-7	TGTGCCAGCTCACCAAGGGGGAGCGAGCAGTACTTC	CASSPRGSEQYF
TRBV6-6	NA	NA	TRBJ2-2	TGTGCCAGCAGCCTCAATGGACACCTGAACACCGGGGAGCTGTTTTTT	CASSLNGHLNTGELFF
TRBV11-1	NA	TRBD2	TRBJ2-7	TGTGCCAGCAGCTCGACACTAGCGGGGCCCTACGAGCAGTACTTC	CASSSTLAGPYEQYF
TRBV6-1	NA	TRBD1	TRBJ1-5	TGTGCCAGCAGTTCACAGGGGATTGGGAATCAGCCCCAGCATTTT	CASSSQGIGNQPQHF